This TCR beta chain was sequenced during a study of CD8 T cells in ankylosing spondylitis. Findings and limits, study-wide: Blood of patients with ankylosing spondylitis appeared to be characterized by a TCR beta motif of eight highly homologous variants. Reportedly, matched ankylosing spondylitis synovial fluid was significantly enriched for disease-linked clones.

The CDR3 spans 15 residues. Per the germline V gene, CDR1 is MDHEN and CDR2 is SYDVKM. Trimming cost V 5 bases and J 5 bases; bases outside gene matches: 12. This clonotype was detected only a few times. Its antigen is as yet unknown. It was by quantitative 5'-RACE with molecular barcodes that TCR beta libraries were made. TCRdb analysed the 5' RACE reads with MiXCR anew, one entry per CDR3 protein. The table has 220,000 or so distinct CDR3 sequences, around 18% seen once. This sequence was found in a male donor with ankylosing spondylitis. The sequencing input was blood, either unsorted or a sorted T cell fraction (not recorded which). V is TRBV28 and J is TRBJ2-7, with TRBD1 identical over 7 bases. This CDR3 reads CASSPATGIGHEQYF. The CDR3 nucleotides are TGTGCCAGCAGTCCCGCGACAGGGATTGGGCACGAGCAGTACTTC.